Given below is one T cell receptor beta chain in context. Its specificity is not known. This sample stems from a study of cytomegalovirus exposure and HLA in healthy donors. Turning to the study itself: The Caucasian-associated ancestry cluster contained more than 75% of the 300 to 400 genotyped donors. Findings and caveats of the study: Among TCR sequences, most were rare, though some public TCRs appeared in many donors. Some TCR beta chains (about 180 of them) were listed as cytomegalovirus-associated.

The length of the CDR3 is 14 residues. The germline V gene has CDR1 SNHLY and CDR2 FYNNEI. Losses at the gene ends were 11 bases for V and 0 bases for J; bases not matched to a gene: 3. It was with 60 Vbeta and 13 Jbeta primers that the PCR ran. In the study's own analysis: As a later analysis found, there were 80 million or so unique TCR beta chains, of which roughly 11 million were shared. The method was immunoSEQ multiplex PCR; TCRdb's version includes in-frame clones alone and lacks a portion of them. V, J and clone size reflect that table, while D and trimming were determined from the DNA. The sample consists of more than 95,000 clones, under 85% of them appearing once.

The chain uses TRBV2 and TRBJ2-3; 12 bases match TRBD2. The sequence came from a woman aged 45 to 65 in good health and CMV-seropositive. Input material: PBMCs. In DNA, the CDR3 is TGTGCCGGTGGGACTAGCGGGAGCACAGATACGCAGTATTTT. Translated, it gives CAGGTSGSTDTQYF.